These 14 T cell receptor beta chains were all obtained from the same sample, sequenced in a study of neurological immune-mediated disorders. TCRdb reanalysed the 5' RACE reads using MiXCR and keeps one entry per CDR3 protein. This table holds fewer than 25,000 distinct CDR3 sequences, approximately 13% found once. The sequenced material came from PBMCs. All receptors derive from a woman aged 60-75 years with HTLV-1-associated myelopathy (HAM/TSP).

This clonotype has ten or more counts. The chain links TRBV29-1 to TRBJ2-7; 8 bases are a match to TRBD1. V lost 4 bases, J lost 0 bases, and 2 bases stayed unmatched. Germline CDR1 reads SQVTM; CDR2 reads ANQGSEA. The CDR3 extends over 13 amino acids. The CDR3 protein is CSVGGQGSYEQYF. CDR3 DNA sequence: TGCAGCGTTGGTGGACAGGGCTCCTACGAGCAGTACTTC.

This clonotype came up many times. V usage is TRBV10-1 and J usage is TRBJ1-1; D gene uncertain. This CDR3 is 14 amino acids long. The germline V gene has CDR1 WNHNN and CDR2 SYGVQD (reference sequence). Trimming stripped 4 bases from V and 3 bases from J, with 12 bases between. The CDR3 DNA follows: TGCGCCAGCAGTGCGGCAGGAAGATACACTGAAGCTTTCTTT. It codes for CASSAAGRYTEAFF.

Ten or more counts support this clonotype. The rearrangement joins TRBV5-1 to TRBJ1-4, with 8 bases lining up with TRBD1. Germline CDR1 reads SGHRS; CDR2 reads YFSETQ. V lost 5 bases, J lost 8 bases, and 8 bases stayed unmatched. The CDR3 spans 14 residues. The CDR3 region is CASRPDRGREKLFF. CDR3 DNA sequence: TGCGCCAGCAGACCAGACAGGGGAAGGGAAAAACTGTTTTTT.

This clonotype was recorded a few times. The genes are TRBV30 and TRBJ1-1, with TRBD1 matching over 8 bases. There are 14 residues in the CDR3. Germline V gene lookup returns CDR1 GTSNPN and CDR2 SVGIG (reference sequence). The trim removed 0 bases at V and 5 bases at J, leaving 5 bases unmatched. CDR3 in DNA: TGTGCCTGGAGTGTACTAGACAGGGGAACTGAAGCTTTCTTT. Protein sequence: CAWSVLDRGTEAFF.

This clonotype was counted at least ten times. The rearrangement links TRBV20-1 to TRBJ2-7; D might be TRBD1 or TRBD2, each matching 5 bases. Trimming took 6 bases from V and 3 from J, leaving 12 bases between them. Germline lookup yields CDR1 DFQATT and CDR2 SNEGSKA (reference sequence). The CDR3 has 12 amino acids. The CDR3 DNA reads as TGCAGTGCCCTGAGGGGTGGCTACGAGCAGTACTTC. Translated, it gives CSALRGGYEQYF.

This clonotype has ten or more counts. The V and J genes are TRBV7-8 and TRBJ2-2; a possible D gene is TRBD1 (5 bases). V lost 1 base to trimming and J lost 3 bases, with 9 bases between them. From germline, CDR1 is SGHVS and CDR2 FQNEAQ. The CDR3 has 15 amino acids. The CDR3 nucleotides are TGTGCCAGCAGCTTAGGCCAGGGTGACACCGGGGAGCTGTTTTTT. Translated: CASSLGQGDTGELFF.

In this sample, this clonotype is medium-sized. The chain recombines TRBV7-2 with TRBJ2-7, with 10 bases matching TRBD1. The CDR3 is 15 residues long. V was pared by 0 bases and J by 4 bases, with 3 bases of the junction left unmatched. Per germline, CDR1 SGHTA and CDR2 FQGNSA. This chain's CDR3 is CASSLAGTGVYEQYF. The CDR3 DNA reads TGTGCCAGCAGCTTAGCCGGGACAGGGGTGTACGAGCAGTACTTC. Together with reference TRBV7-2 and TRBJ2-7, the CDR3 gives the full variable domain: GAGVSQSPSNKVTEKGKDVELRCDPISGHTALYWYRQSLGQGLEFLIYFQGNSAPDKSGLPSDRFSAERTGGSVSTLTIQRTQQEDSAVYLCASSLAGTGVYEQYFGPGTRLTVT.

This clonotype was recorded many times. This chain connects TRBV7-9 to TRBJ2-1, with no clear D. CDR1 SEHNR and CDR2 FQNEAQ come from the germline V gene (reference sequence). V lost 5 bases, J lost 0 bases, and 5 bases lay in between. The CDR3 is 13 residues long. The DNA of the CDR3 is TGTGCCAGCAGCATGAGCTCCTACAATGAGCAGTTCTTC. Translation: CASSMSSYNEQFF.

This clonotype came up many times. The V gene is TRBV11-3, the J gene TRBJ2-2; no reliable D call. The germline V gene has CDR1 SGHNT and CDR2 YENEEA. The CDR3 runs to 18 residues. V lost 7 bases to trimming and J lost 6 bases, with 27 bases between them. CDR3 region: CASISGDLGDDSSGELFF. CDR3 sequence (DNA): TGTGCCAGCATCTCCGGTGATTTGGGTGATGATTCGTCCGGGGAGCTGTTTTTT.

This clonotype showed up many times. CDR3 sequence (DNA): TGCAGTGCGTCGACTAGCGAGAGCACTGGGGGAGAGACCCAGTACTTC. It translates to CSASTSESTGGETQYF. This rearrangement joins TRBV20-1 to TRBJ2-5; 8 bases align to TRBD2. This CDR3 has 16 residues. The V and J ends lost 6 bases and 4 bases, in that order; junction bases with no gene match: 16. Germline V lookup: CDR1 DFQATT, CDR2 SNEGSKA (reference sequence).

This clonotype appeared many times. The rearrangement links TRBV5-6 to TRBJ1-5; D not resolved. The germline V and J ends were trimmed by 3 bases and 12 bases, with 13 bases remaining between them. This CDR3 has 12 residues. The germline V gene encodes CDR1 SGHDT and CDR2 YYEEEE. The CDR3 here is CASSSLGEGQHF. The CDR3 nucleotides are TGTGCCAGCAGCTCCCTCGGGGAGGGCCAGCATTTT.

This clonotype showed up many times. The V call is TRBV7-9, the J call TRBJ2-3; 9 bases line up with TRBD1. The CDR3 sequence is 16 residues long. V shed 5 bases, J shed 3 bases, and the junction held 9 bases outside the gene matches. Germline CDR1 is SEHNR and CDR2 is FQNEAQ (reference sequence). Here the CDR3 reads CASSLRGGQGTDTQYF. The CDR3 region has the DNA TGTGCCAGCAGCCTAAGGGGTGGACAGGGGACAGATACGCAGTATTTT.

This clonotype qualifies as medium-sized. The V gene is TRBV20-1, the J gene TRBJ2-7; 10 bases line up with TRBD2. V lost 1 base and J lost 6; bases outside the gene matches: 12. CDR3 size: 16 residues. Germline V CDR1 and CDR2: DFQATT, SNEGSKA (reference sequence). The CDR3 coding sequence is TGCAGTGCTAGAGCTAGTAGCGGGGGGAATAAAGGCGAGCAGTACTTC. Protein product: CSARASSGGNKGEQYF.

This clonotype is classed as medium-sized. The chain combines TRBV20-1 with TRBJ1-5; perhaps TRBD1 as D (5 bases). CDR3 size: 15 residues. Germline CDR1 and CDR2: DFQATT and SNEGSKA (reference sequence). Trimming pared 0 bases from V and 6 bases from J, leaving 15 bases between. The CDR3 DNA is TGCAGTGCTAGAGACCCAGGGAGTCACGGTCAGCCCCAGCATTTT. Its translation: CSARDPGSHGQPQHF.